This is a list of T cell receptor beta chains from one sample in a study of blood T cell repertoires in COVID-19. TCRdb keeps only in-frame clones here, not all; method: immunoSEQ multiplex PCR. The table includes about 300,000 clones, 85% detected once. Sequences were obtained from PBMCs or T cells enriched from blood (not recorded which). Receptor source: a woman between 50 and 59 years old who had recovered from COVID-19. The CDR3 runs from the conserved cysteine through the conserved F or W. D genes are given only for firm matches. Only part of the rows carry a size: once, few, many, or a class if the clone is expanded.

clone size	V gene	J gene	D gene	CDR3 DNA	CDR3 protein
-	TRBV5-1	TRBJ2-3	-	TGCGCCAGCAAGGGGAGCACAGATACGCAGTATTTT	CASKGSTDTQYF
-	TRBV5-6	TRBJ2-1	TRBD2	TGTGCCAGCAGCTTGGCAGCGGGAGGGCCTGTTGAGCAGTTCTTC	CASSLAAGGPVEQFF
few	TRBV5-4	TRBJ1-3	TRBD1	TGTGCCAGCAATACAGGGGGGGGAAACACCATATATTTT	CASNTGGGNTIYF
-	TRBV7-7	TRBJ2-1	-	TGTGCCAGCAGCTTAAGCGGACCCAACAATGAGCAGTTCTTC	CASSLSGPNNEQFF
-	TRBV7-6	TRBJ1-1	-	TGTGCCAGCAGCTTAGCGGAGGGCTTCGAAGCTTTCTTT	CASSLAEGFEAFF
-	TRBV7-2	TRBJ1-3	-	TGTGCCAGCAGCTTAGGGGGCTCGGTTCCCACCATATATTTT	CASSLGGSVPTIYF
-	TRBV11-3	TRBJ2-3	-	TGTGCCAGCAGCTTAACGGCAGGGACTCATACGCAGTATTTT	CASSLTAGTHTQYF
-	TRBV19	TRBJ2-2	TRBD2	TGTGCCAGTAGTCAAGGACTAGCGGGTACCGGGGAGCTGTTTTTT	CASSQGLAGTGELFF
-	TRBV3-1/TRBV3-2	TRBJ2-3	-	TGTGCCAGCAGCCAACTCAGCGGGCGGGGTATAGATACGCAGTATTTT	CASSQLSGRGIDTQYF
-	TRBV6-2/TRBV6-3	TRBJ2-7	TRBD2	TGTGCCAGCAGTTACTCTCGGACTAGCAGTTACGAGCAGTACTTC	CASSYSRTSSYEQYF
-	TRBV6-2/TRBV6-3	TRBJ1-5	-	TGTGCCAGCAGTTACGTTAGGAGACAAGGCCATGCGAGGGGCAATCAGCCCCAGCATTTT	CASSYVRRQGHARGNQPQHF
-	TRBV12-5	TRBJ1-2	-	TGTGCTAGTGGTCCCTCCGGGAACCACTATGGCTACACCTTC	CASGPSGNHYGYTF
-	TRBV2	TRBJ2-5	TRBD1	TGTGCCAGCAGTGAAGCGCAAGGGACAGGGGAATGGGAGACCCAGTACTTC	CASSEAQGTGEWETQYF
few	TRBV10-1	TRBJ2-7	TRBD1	TGCGCCAGCAGTACCCGGGACAGGCTCAACTCCTACGAGCAGTACTTC	CASSTRDRLNSYEQYF
once	TRBV7-8	TRBJ2-2	TRBD2	TGTGCCAGCAGCGTCCGACTAGCGGGACGGGCCGGGGAGCTGTTTTTT	CASSVRLAGRAGELFF
-	TRBV5-4	TRBJ2-1	TRBD1	TGTGCCAGCAGCTTGCCGGGACAGGGGTACAATGAGCAGTTCTTC	CASSLPGQGYNEQFF
-	TRBV11-2	TRBJ2-7	TRBD2	TGTGCCAGCAGCCGATCCGAGGGCGGGAGGGCTAACTACGAGCAGTACTTC	CASSRSEGGRANYEQYF
-	TRBV5-6	TRBJ2-3	TRBD2	TGTGCCAGCAGCCTTTGGACTAGCGAAGTTGATACGCAGTATTTT	CASSLWTSEVDTQYF
-	TRBV6-5	TRBJ1-2	TRBD1	TGTGCCAGCAGTTACCACGGACAGGGAGCCGGCTACACCTTC	CASSYHGQGAGYTF
-	TRBV30	TRBJ2-5	-	TGTGCCTGGAGTGATTTCCAGGAGACCCAGTACTTC	CAWSDFQETQYF
-	TRBV24-1	TRBJ2-1	-	TGTGCCACCAGTGACCCAGGGGTATCGGGCAATGAGCAGTTCTTC	CATSDPGVSGNEQFF
-	TRBV30	TRBJ2-7	TRBD1	TGTGCCTGGAGCAGACAGGGGGAGGGTATAGAGCAGTACTTC	CAWSRQGEGIEQYF
-	TRBV28	TRBJ2-7	TRBD2	TGTGCCAGCAGATTAGCGGGGCGCTATCACGAGCAGTACTTC	CASRLAGRYHEQYF
-	TRBV5-6	TRBJ2-4	-	TGTGCCAGCAGCTTCCCCGACAGGTGGGACATTCAGTACTTC	CASSFPDRWDIQYF
once	TRBV6-5	TRBJ1-6	TRBD1	TGTGCCAGCAGTTACTCCCCCGGGACAGGCAATTCACCCCTCCACTTT	CASSYSPGTGNSPLHF
-	TRBV18	TRBJ2-6	TRBD1	TGTGCCAGCTCAGCAACCGGGACAGGGCTCTCTGGGGCCAACGTCCTGACTTTC	CASSATGTGLSGANVLTF